This T cell receptor (beta chain) appears in the sequencing data of a study of identical twins. This clonotype was counted many times. What it recognizes is unknown. TCRdb re-derived calls from the 5' RACE reads in MiXCR, one entry per CDR3 protein. Here the sample spans about 190,000 distinct CDR3 sequences, less than 20% being singletons. Whole-study findings and limits: Researchers reported excess low generation probability among twin-shared out-of-frame alpha sequences.

This CDR3 has 13 residues. V lost 3 bases, J lost 8 bases, and 13 bases lay in between. Germline assignment: CDR1 LGHDT and CDR2 YNNKEL (reference sequence). These same records also appear under a second study, on T cells expressing NK-cell markers.

The sample was CD8+ T cells sorted from blood. The J gene is TRBJ1-2, the V gene TRBV3-1, with a tentative D call TRBD1 (6 bases). This receptor was identified in a woman under 30 in good health. Written as DNA, the CDR3 is TGTGCCAGCAGCCATAAGCAGGGGCGAGGCTACACCTTC. Amino acid sequence: CASSHKQGRGYTF.